These 5 T cell receptor beta chains were sequenced from one sample in a study of a mutant IDH1 vaccine in newly diagnosed glioma (dated by TCRdb to about 2021). Per the publication, the time point label means: baseline, week 1 (first vaccination visit). Sample treatment or condition, as interpreted from the label and publication: pre-vaccination baseline after standard-of-care therapy. Library generation was performed with the immunoSEQ multiplex PCR assay. TCRdb re-hosts the immuneACCESS table, in-frame sequences only. Its copies lack some clones; in the studies checked, an unresolved V gene accounts for under half of them, and the cause for the rest is not known. A total of about 23,000 clones appear in this sample, approximately 93% of them only once. The ten largest clones take up roughly 9.2% of the sample. The sequencing used PBMCs, collected from a glioma patient treated with radiotherapy, temozolomide or both. The receptors were sampled from a man aged 25 to 40 with glioma.

This clone was seen only once. The chain is built from TRBV5-1 and TRBJ2-2; 8 bases match TRBD2. The V gene's germline CDR1 is SGHRS and CDR2 YFSETQ. V was pared by 2 bases and J by 3 bases, with 6 bases of the junction left unmatched. There are 16 residues in the CDR3. The CDR3: CASSFQGLADTGELFF. The DNA of the CDR3 is TGCGCCAGCAGCTTCCAAGGACTAGCAGACACCGGGGAGCTGTTTTTT.

V usage is TRBV19 and J usage is TRBJ1-2; D ambiguous. In germline, CDR1 is LNHDA, CDR2 SQIVND (reference sequence). Trimming took off 3 bases at V and 4 bases at J, with 6 bases between the two ends. CDR3 length: 12 residues. The CDR3 reads CASSMRSYGYTF. The CDR3 nucleotides read TGTGCCAGTAGTATGCGTTCCTATGGCTACACCTTC.

The chain links TRBV19 to TRBJ1-5; D call uncertain. The CDR3 has 13 amino acids. Trimming stripped 8 bases from V and 4 bases from J, with 12 bases between. The germline CDR1 and CDR2 sequences are LNHDA and SQIVND (reference sequence). CDR3 sequence: CASDWGRNQPQHF. The CDR3 DNA reads as TGTGCCAGTGATTGGGGAAGGAATCAGCCCCAGCATTTT.

This clone was detected once. The V and J genes are TRBV7-8 and TRBJ2-1, with a possible D match to TRBD2 (6 bases). Germline assignment: CDR1 SGHVS and CDR2 FQNEAQ. There are 17 residues in the CDR3. V was cut by 5 bases and J by 0 bases, with 17 bases left in between. The CDR3, as DNA: TGTGCCAGCAGCCCCCGCCGGGGGAGTAGCTCCTACAATGAGCAGTTCTTC. It is translated as CASSPRRGSSSYNEQFF.

The genes are TRBV29-1 and TRBJ1-1; weak D call: TRBD1 (5 bases). Trimming left V 3 bases short and J 4 bases short, with 12 bases between. Germline CDR1 is SQVTM and CDR2 is ANQGSEA. The CDR3 loop spans 13 amino acids. The CDR3 is CSVDLSGGTEAFF. In DNA, the CDR3 is TGCAGCGTTGACCTAAGCGGGGGCACTGAAGCTTTCTTT.